This T cell receptor (beta chain) was retrieved from a study of Ad26.COV2.S vaccination and SARS-CoV-2 variants (dated by TCRdb to the early 2020s). Context from the whole study: Donors in the vaccine arm were drawn from COV1001, a phase I-IIa trial of Ad26.COV2.S in healthy adults that was multicentre, randomized, double-blind and placebo-controlled. Ad26.COV2.S was given intramuscularly at 5x10^10 or 1x10^11 viral particles, as a single shot or as two shots 56 days apart. TCRbeta repertoire sequencing was used to assess the specificity and breadth of SARS-CoV-2-reactive T cell receptors after Ad26.COV2.S vaccination. The TCR-sequenced set comprised approximately 30 samples: about 19 Ad26.COV2.S vaccine recipients, 5 placebo recipients and 8 SARS-CoV-2 convalescent individuals. Trial participants were randomized into five groups of five, in which low-dose or high-dose Ad26.COV2.S was given once or twice, or placebo was given on both occasions. Blinding of investigators to trial group allocation was maintained during experiments and outcome assessment. On the study overall, not on this receptor specifically: The study was not powered to compare responses between vaccine doses or regimens. Spike-specific TCR breadth was higher in Ad26.COV2.S recipients than in placebo recipients (P = 0.0014). Comparable non-spike TCR breadth was observed between vaccine and placebo recipients, consistent with only spike being contained in the vaccine. After vaccination, substantial breadth of spike-specific CD8+ and CD4+ T cell responses was reported. According to the authors, total T cell responses may have been underestimated by the TCR breadth and depth analyses.

The treatment or condition label for this specimen denotes: roughly 20 received Ad26.COV2.S at low or high dose, single or two shots; 5 received placebo; per-sample allocation not given. Repertoires of vaccine and placebo recipients were sequenced from samples collected on day 63 after the first injection. Cohort 1b enrolled roughly 25 adults aged 18-55 years at a single site in Boston, USA, between 29 July and 7 August 2020. Ad26.COV2.S consisted of a replication-incompetent adenovirus type 26 vector by which a prefusion-stabilized SARS-CoV-2 spike protein from the original Wuhan strain was expressed. Of note for this clone: Its antigen specificity is not known. Base qualities are not recorded, but no much larger clone differs from it by a single base.

Trimming takes 5 bases from V and 1 base from J, and the germline ends sit 11 bases apart. The CDR3 goes from the cysteine to the phenylalanine over 14 residues. Only the CDR3 portion is preserved as DNA: 42 bases, with reading frame beginning at the first base. Looking up the germline V gene yields CDR1 MGHRA and CDR2 YSYEKL. TCRbeta CDR3 regions were sequenced with the immunoSEQ Assay. After extraction, genomic DNA underwent amplification by bias-controlled multiplex PCR, followed by high-throughput sequencing. Per the original workflow: Collapsing and filtering of sequences were performed to quantify the absolute abundance of each unique TCRbeta CDR3 region. T cell fraction was estimated by normalizing TCRbeta template counts to usable DNA, which was measured by amplifying reference genes present in all nucleated cells. Repertoire TCRs were annotated as SARS-CoV-2-specific by exact matching of V gene, CDR3 amino acid sequence and J gene to a known reactive TCR set. The reference SARS-CoV-2 TCR set came from MIRA and was filtered for enrichment in COVID-19-positive ImmuneCODE repertoires, removing public or cross-reactive TCRs. Based on the MIRA antigens, annotated TCRs were further analysed at the level of specific ORF or position within ORF. Depth was the summed frequency of annotated unique rearrangements, while breadth was defined as annotated unique rearrangements over total unique productive rearrangements. TCR breadth was compared between groups using two-sided Wilcoxon rank-sum tests. What TCRdb holds here is the immuneACCESS table cut down to in-frame rearrangements. Part of the clones is not present; checked against another copy, under half of the missing clones reflect an unresolved V gene, and the others are unexplained. The D gene and trimming were derived from the DNA, and the V and J assignments and clone size from that table. This sample holds approximately 400,000 clones; about 80% were observed only once. About 7.4% of the sample is in the top ten clones.

The V and J genes are TRBV4-1 and TRBJ2-5; TRBD1 might be the D gene, on 6 matching bases. This receptor was obtained from a person aged 18-60 years who received the Ad26.COV2.S COVID-19 vaccine or a placebo. The source was peripheral blood, collected in a trial of Ad26.COV2.S vaccine versus placebo. The CDR3 loop reads CASSALGGQETQYF. The nucleotides are TGCGCCAGCAGCGCGTTAGGGGGCCAAGAGACCCAGTACTTC.